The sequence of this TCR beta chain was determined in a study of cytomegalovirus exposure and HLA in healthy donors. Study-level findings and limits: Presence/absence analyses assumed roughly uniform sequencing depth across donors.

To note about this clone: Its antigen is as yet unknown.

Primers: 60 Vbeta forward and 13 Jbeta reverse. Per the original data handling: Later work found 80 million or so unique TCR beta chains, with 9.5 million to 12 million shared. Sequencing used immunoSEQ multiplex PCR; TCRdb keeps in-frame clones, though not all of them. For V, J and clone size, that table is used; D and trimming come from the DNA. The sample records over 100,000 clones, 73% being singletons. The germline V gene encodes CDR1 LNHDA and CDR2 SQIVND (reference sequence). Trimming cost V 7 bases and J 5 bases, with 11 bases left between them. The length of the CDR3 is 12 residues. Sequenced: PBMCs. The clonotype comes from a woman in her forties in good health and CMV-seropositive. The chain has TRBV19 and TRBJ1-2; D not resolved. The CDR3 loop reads CASTAGVYGYTF. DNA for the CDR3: TGTGCCAGTACTGCCGGGGTATATGGCTACACCTTC.